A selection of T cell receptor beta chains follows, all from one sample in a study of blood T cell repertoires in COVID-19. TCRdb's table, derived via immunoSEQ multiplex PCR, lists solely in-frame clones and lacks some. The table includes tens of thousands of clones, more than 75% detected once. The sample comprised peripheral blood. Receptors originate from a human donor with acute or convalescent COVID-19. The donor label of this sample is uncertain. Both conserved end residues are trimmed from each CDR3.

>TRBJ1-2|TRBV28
ASRKSTGLYGYT
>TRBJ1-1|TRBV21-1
ASSTSPALQGSENTEAF
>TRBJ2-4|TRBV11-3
ASSLGREGTKNIQY
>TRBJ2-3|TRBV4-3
ASSQGAGYSTDTQY
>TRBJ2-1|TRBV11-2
ASSLAAREQF
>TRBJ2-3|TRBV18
ASSPSTGSTDTQY
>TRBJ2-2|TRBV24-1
ATSDYGRGSGELF
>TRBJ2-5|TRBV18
ASSRGQGTETQY
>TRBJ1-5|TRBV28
ASSSSGGYSNQPQH
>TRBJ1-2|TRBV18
ASSSDRGHYGYT
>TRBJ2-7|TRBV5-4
ASSSIAASYEQY
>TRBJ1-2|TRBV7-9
ASSLAQGQIYGYT
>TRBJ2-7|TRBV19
ASSIPLAGAGSYEQY
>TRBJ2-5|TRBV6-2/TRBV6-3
ASSYSGGGAPNPGETQY
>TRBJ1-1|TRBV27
ASSRDRGYTEAF
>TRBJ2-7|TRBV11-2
ASSLGGQGEQY
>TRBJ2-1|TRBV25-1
ASRASHNEQF
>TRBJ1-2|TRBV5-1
ASSSGSPYGYT
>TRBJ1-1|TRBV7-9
ASSLGDKNTEAF
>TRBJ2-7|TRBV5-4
ASSLHQGAYEQY
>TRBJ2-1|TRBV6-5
ASSYSSNSYNEQF
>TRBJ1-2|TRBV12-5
ASGLVPGGGYGYT
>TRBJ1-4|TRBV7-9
ASSLRVENEKLF
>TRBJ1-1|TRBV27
ASSLQTDLNTEAF
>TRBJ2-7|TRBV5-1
ASSFDRLDPYEQY
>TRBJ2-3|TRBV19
ASSLLGAGGSTDTQY
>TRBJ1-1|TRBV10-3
ATNQGSPEAF
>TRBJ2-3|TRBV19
ASTGTGADTQY
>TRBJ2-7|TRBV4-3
ASSQEYGGADYEQY
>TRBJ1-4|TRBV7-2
ASSLEEGTQLF
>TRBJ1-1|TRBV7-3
ASSFGASNTEAF